The clone carrying this TCR beta chain was counted between two and nine times. Its specificity is unknown. These data come from a study of response to subunit inactivated influenza vaccine. Germline lookup yields CDR1 SGHRS and CDR2 YFSETQ. With 3 bases removed from V and 6 bases from J, the gap between germline ends came to 16 bases. The length of the CDR3 is 14 residues. The study, taken as a whole, reports: That few new T cells are recruited by each seasonal influenza vaccination was the authors' suggestion.

TCRdb ran MiXCR on the RT-PCR reads and lists one entry per CDR3 protein. Of a few hundred thousand distinct CDR3 sequences detected, roughly 7.6% appear once; the ten largest clones hold under 15%. The sequence was obtained from a man between 45 and 75 years old who received an inactivated influenza vaccine. The sample consisted of PBMCs from blood, taken roughly 24 months after vaccination. This chain connects TRBV5-1 to TRBJ2-7; D may correspond to TRBD1 or TRBD2 (5 bases each). CDR3 in DNA: TGCGCCAGCAGCTCCGGGACCCATTCTCTCGAGCAGTACTTC. Encoded protein: CASSSGTHSLEQYF.